The rows below give T cell receptor beta chains drawn from one sample of a study of blood T cell repertoires in COVID-19. This table comes from immunoSEQ multiplex PCR, and its TCRdb copy is limited to in-frame clones, with some not included. Counted here are about 82,000 clones, around four fifths occurring once; the ten biggest clones make up around 15%. The sample comprised peripheral blood. These receptor sequences come from a woman aged 55-69 years with acute or convalescent COVID-19. Each CDR3 is given with its conserved first and last residue. The D gene is left open where the match is weak. Some rows have no size entry. The others give once, few or many, or a class for an expanded clone.

TRBV5-6	NA	TRBJ2-3	TRBD2	CASSLGGVGGADTQYF	TGTGCCAGCAGCTTGGGTGGCGTCGGGGGGGCAGATACGCAGTATTTT
TRBV4-3	NA	TRBJ2-3	NA	CASSQDRVADTQYF	TGCGCCAGCAGCCAAGACAGGGTGGCAGATACGCAGTATTTT
TRBV6-2/TRBV6-3	NA	TRBJ1-2	NA	CASSDRLSNYGYTF	TGTGCCAGCAGCGACCGACTTTCTAACTATGGCTACACCTTC
TRBV18	NA	TRBJ1-5	NA	CASSPFVSTPTQPQHF	TGTGCCAGCTCACCATTTGTCTCCACACCCACTCAGCCCCAGCATTTT
TRBV5-1	NA	TRBJ1-3	NA	CASSWGESGSGNTIYF	TGCGCCAGCAGCTGGGGGGAGAGTGGGTCCGGAAACACCATATATTTT
TRBV19	few	TRBJ2-1	TRBD1	CASSTPRQGTYNEQFF	TGTGCCAGTAGTACCCCGCGACAGGGAACCTACAATGAGCAGTTCTTC
TRBV21-1	NA	TRBJ2-7	NA	CASSRSNPEGEQYF	TGTGCCAGCAGCAGATCGAACCCCGAGGGCGAGCAGTACTTC
TRBV5-5	NA	TRBJ1-1	NA	CASGLDLNTEAFF	TGTGCCAGCGGTCTAGACTTGAACACTGAAGCTTTCTTT
TRBV5-1	NA	TRBJ1-1	NA	CASSLLGGVDTEAFF	TGCGCCAGCAGCTTGTTGGGGGGAGTTGACACTGAAGCTTTCTTT
TRBV11-3	NA	TRBJ2-3	TRBD1	CASSSRQGPTDTQYF	TGTGCCAGCAGCTCCCGACAGGGACCCACAGATACGCAGTATTTT
TRBV7-9	NA	TRBJ2-7	TRBD1	CASSLPGTGGHEQYF	TGTGCCAGCAGCTTACCTGGGACAGGGGGCCACGAGCAGTACTTC
TRBV5-4	once	TRBJ1-1	NA	CASSGGAVNTEAFF	TGTGCCAGCAGTGGGGGGGCGGTGAACACTGAAGCTTTCTTT
TRBV10-2	NA	TRBJ2-1	NA	CASTGSRVYNEQFF	TGCGCCAGCACGGGATCTCGGGTGTACAATGAGCAGTTCTTC
TRBV12-3/TRBV12-4	once	TRBJ1-2	NA	CASSFAGDIGYTF	TGTGCCAGCAGTTTCGCAGGGGATATTGGCTACACCTTC
TRBV12-3/TRBV12-4	NA	TRBJ2-2	NA	CASTRGGSGELFF	TGTGCCAGCACTAGGGGAGGTTCCGGGGAGCTGTTTTTT
TRBV19	NA	TRBJ2-3	NA	CASSSRGTDTQYF	TGTGCCAGTAGTTCCCGGGGGACAGATACGCAGTATTTT
TRBV5-4	NA	TRBJ1-1	NA	CASSLEAGRTEAFF	TGTGCCAGCAGCTTGGAAGCGGGGCGGACTGAAGCTTTCTTT